This is a list of T cell receptor beta chains from one sample in a study of blood T cell repertoires in COVID-19. Here immunoSEQ multiplex PCR was the method, and the copy in TCRdb shows in-frame clones only, minus some. The sample lists roughly 350,000 clones; about 89% were seen once. Sequencing was carried out using peripheral blood. These receptors originate from a woman in her 30s with COVID-19, enrolled during active disease. Each CDR3 is given with its conserved first and last residue. A D gene is named only where the DNA matches it firmly.

d_call	v_call	j_call	cdr3_aa
TRBD1	TRBV5-1	TRBJ2-7	CASSNGQGGEQYF
NA	TRBV4-1	TRBJ2-3	CASSPPGGAGPTDTQYF
NA	TRBV6-6	TRBJ1-5	CASSYSPNQPQHF
TRBD1	TRBV28	TRBJ2-7	CASSFRLQGASYEQYF
TRBD2	TRBV3-1/TRBV3-2	TRBJ2-7	CASSHGAGGDEQYF
TRBD1	TRBV29-1	TRBJ1-2	CSVVTGGGYYGYTF
NA	TRBV19	TRBJ2-7	CAPPGSEQYF
NA	TRBV5-1	TRBJ1-2	CASSLAGARGYTF
TRBD2	TRBV9	TRBJ2-1	CASSVVASGNEQFF
NA	TRBV4-1	TRBJ1-1	CASSLGQLNTEAFF
TRBD1	TRBV30	TRBJ2-7	CAWSDLLGTGSYEQYF
NA	TRBV25-1	TRBJ2-1	CASSRQRGNEQFF
TRBD1	TRBV7-9	TRBJ2-7	CASSLGDRGYEQYF
TRBD1	TRBV10-1	TRBJ2-7	CASSVLGGPYEQYF
NA	TRBV9	TRBJ1-6	CASSVGRNSPLHF
TRBD1	TRBV19	TRBJ2-7	CASSIPGDRGKSEQYF
TRBD1	TRBV28	TRBJ2-3	CASFGQGADTQYF
NA	TRBV3-1/TRBV3-2	TRBJ1-6	CASSQRQRNSPLHF
NA	TRBV15	TRBJ2-7	CATSRGGQFSYEQYF
TRBD2	TRBV4-3	TRBJ2-1	CASSQDQREGNEQFF
TRBD2	TRBV28	TRBJ2-1	CASSLSGRHEQFF
TRBD1	TRBV2	TRBJ1-2	CASRGGQGRPPYGYTF
NA	TRBV28	TRBJ1-5	CASSLRGGNQPQHF
TRBD2	TRBV15	TRBJ2-7	CATSRDQGLGTYEQYF